The 11 T cell receptor beta chains given below trace back to one sample, sequenced in a study of patients and donors after allogeneic stem cell transplantation (dated by TCRdb to the early 2020s). Receptors were amplified or captured by RT-PCR. Sequencer: NextSeq 550. TCRdb reprocessed the public reads (quality trimming at Q25 with fastp, clone calling with MiXCR) and kept in-frame beta chains. Each CDR3 protein gets just one entry, which takes the most common genes and DNA from the rows behind it. The sample has 400,000 to 450,000 distinct CDR3 sequences on record, roughly 17% of them singletons. The leading ten clones occupy around 7.2% of the sample. What was sequenced was blood, either unsorted or a sorted T cell fraction (not recorded which). The receptors shown here come from a human donor who was either an allogeneic HSCT recipient or a stem cell or donor lymphocyte infusion donor (not recorded which). It is not recorded whose cells these are; they may come from a transplant donor.

V gene TRBV25-1 combines with J gene TRBJ1-6, with D uncertain. The V gene's germline CDR1 is MGHDK and CDR2 SYGVNS. Trimming cost V 2 bases and J 7 bases, with 12 bases left between them. The CDR3 is made up of 15 amino acids. CDR3 residues: CASSENEGWNSPLHF. As DNA, the CDR3 is TGTGCCAGCAGTGAAAACGAGGGCTGGAATTCACCCCTCCACTTT.

This clonotype has only a few counts. The rearrangement joins TRBV2 to TRBJ1-1, with 10 bases identical to TRBD1. V lost 6 bases, J lost 8 bases, and 6 bases stayed unmatched. The CDR3 has 13 amino acids. The V gene's germline CDR1 is SNHLY and CDR2 FYNNEI. The CDR3 DNA sequence: TGTGCCAGCAGCGTAGGGGACAGGGGCGAAGCTTTCTTT. Translating gives CASSVGDRGEAFF.

This clonotype has at least ten counts. The chain is built from TRBV12-3 or TRBV12-4 and TRBJ1-2; no clear D. CDR3 length: 13 amino acids. V lost 4 bases, J lost 8 bases, and 14 bases lay in between. CDR3 nucleotide sequence: TGTGCCAGCAGTTCGTTTAATCCTCAGGGCTACACCTTC. This codes for CASSSFNPQGYTF.

This clonotype was picked up a small number of times. V usage is TRBV9 and J usage is TRBJ2-3; D perhaps matches TRBD1 (6 bases). The V and J ends lost 4 bases and 7 bases respectively, with 16 bases between them. The germline V gene has CDR1 SGDLS and CDR2 YYNGEE. This CDR3 spans 14 amino acids. The CDR3 region has the DNA TGTGCCAGCAGCTTACGGACAGTCCAACATACGCAGTATTTT. Amino acid sequence: CASSLRTVQHTQYF.

This clonotype has just a few counts. V usage is TRBV20-1 and J usage is TRBJ2-7; D is ambiguous. The V end lost 4 bases, the J end lost 3 bases, and 7 bases lay between the germline ends. CDR1 is DFQATT, CDR2 SNEGSKA, per germline (reference sequence). CDR3 length equals 11 residues. The CDR3 region has the DNA TGCAGTGCTACCCCCGACTACGAGCAGTACTTC. This translates into CSATPDYEQYF.

The chain uses TRBV20-1 and TRBJ1-2; D is unclear. V was clipped by 3 bases and J by 0 bases, with 8 bases between them. The CDR3 runs to 13 residues. The V gene's germline CDR1 is DFQATT and CDR2 SNEGSKA (reference sequence). The DNA of the CDR3 is TGCAGTGCTAGGGTATGGGCTAACTATGGCTACACCTTC. It specifies CSARVWANYGYTF.

This rearrangement joins TRBV29-1 to TRBJ2-2, with D possibly being TRBD1 or TRBD2 (5 bases each). This CDR3 is built from 12 residues. In germline, CDR1 is SQVTM, CDR2 ANQGSEA. V was clipped by 4 bases and J by 6 bases, with 9 bases between them. The DNA of the CDR3 is TGCAGCGTTGCTCGAGGGGCCGGGGAGCTGTTTTTT. Translating it yields CSVARGAGELFF.

The J gene is TRBJ2-3, the V gene TRBV15; no clear D. Trimming stripped 0 bases from V and 4 bases from J, with 17 bases between. Germline CDR1 reads LNHNV; CDR2 reads YYDKDF (reference sequence). The CDR3 consists of 17 residues. The CDR3 DNA reads TGTGCCACCAGCAGAGATCAAGGTGTGGCGGTCCCAGATACGCAGTATTTT. The encoded protein is CATSRDQGVAVPDTQYF.

In this sample, this clonotype turned up a few times. This rearrangement joins TRBV7-9 to TRBJ1-2; D is possibly TRBD1 (5 bases). Germline assignment: CDR1 SEHNR and CDR2 FQNEAQ (reference sequence). The CDR3 length is 11 residues. Trimming removed 4 bases from V and 10 bases from J, with 10 bases in between. The CDR3 nucleotides read TGTGCCAGCAGCTCCCCGACAGTCTACACCTTC. Protein: CASSSPTVYTF.

This clonotype turned up a few times. The chain carries TRBV5-5 and TRBJ2-2; TRBD2 agrees at 12 bases. V was pared by 4 bases and J by 6 bases, with 7 bases of the junction left unmatched. The CDR3 totals 16 residues. Germline loops: CDR1 SGHKS, CDR2 YYEKEE (reference sequence). DNA for the CDR3: TGTGCCAGCAGCCCCGGACTAGCGGGAAGATCCGGGGAGCTGTTTTTT. This sequence encodes CASSPGLAGRSGELFF.

V is TRBV5-5 and J is TRBJ2-3; 9 nucleotides line up with TRBD2. This CDR3 comprises 18 residues. CDR1 SGHKS and CDR2 YYEKEE come from the germline V gene (reference sequence). Losses at the gene ends were 1 base for V and 0 bases for J; bases not matched to a gene: 9. DNA for the CDR3: TGTGCCAGCAGCTTGTATCAGCTAGCGGGGCCCAGCACAGATACGCAGTATTTT. It yields the protein CASSLYQLAGPSTDTQYF.